The 30 T cell receptor beta chains reported below all come from one sample, sequenced in a study of T cells in Graves' hyperthyroidism and ophthalmopathy. Regions amplified from RNA transcripts were the TCR beta CDR3 regions. The study used the HTBI primer set for a first-round RT-PCR of the TCR CDR3. TCRdb redid the calling of the multiplex PCR reads with MiXCR, one entry per CDR3 protein. The sample has some 560,000 distinct CDR3 sequences; approximately 14% are singletons. What was sequenced was blood. Every receptor here comes from a woman aged 35 to 49 with Graves' hyperthyroidism.

This clonotype was observed at least ten times. V usage is TRBV5-1 and J usage is TRBJ2-5, with 9 bases fitting TRBD2. The CDR3 runs to 17 residues. The V segment lost 1 base and the J segment 2 bases; nucleotides outside the gene matches: 9. Germline V gene sequence: CDR1 SGHRS, CDR2 YFSETQ. Here the CDR3 DNA reads TGCGCCAGCAGCTTGTCGGTTAGCGGGAGAGGGCAAGAGACCCAGTACTTC. It codes for CASSLSVSGRGQETQYF.

This clonotype has ten or more counts. CDR3 amino acids: CAAVGSSLNEQFF. Written as DNA, the CDR3 is TGTGCCGCGGTGGGGAGCAGTTTAAATGAGCAGTTCTTC. The rearrangement links TRBV28 to TRBJ2-1; perhaps TRBD2 as D (5 bases). This CDR3 region has 13 residues. Germline V CDR1 and CDR2: MDHEN, SYDVKM. Trimming stripped 11 bases from V and 7 bases from J, with 18 bases between. The full variable domain, with the rest looked up from reference TRBV28 and TRBJ2-1, is DVKVTQSSRYLVKRTGEKVFLECVQDMDHENMFWYRQDPGLGLRLIYFSYDVKMKEKGDIPEGYSVSREKKERFSLILESASTNQTSMYLCAAVGSSLNEQFFGPGTRLTVL.

This clonotype was seen repeatedly, ten times or more. V is TRBV6-1 and J is TRBJ1-1; TRBD1 agrees at 7 bases. V shed 2 bases and J 8 bases; nucleotides not matched to a gene: 8. The CDR3 has 14 amino acids. Germline lookup yields CDR1 MNHNS and CDR2 SASEGT. This CDR3 reads CASSERPGGVEAFF. CDR3 coding DNA: TGTGCCAGCAGTGAACGACCAGGGGGAGTGGAAGCTTTCTTT.

The chain recombines TRBV7-8 with TRBJ2-2, with TRBD2 identical over 8 bases. The junction had 18 bases not matched to a gene; V was cut back by 5 bases and J by 16 bases. Germline V gene lookup returns CDR1 SGHVS and CDR2 FQNEAQ. The CDR3 is 15 amino acids. The CDR3 bases are TGTGCCAGCAGCCAAGGTTATGGACTAGCAGTCGGGCCGTTTTTT. Protein: CASSQGYGLAVGPFF.

The V and J genes are TRBV6-1 and TRBJ2-3; 10 nucleotides line up with TRBD2. The CDR3 has 17 residues. The V gene end was trimmed by 6 bases and the J gene end by 0 bases; junction bases not matched to a gene: 9. The germline CDR1 and CDR2 sequences are MNHNS and SASEGT. The CDR3 region has the DNA TGTGCCAGCAGCACCTCGGGACTAGCGCTTAGCACAGATACGCAGTATTTT. This translates into CASSTSGLALSTDTQYF.

This chain links TRBV24-1 with TRBJ2-1; perhaps D is TRBD1 or TRBD2 (5 bases each). The CDR3 runs 13 residues. From germline, CDR1 is KGHDR and CDR2 SFDVKD. The V gene lost 5 bases and the J gene lost 6 bases, with 10 bases spanning the gap. CDR3 bases: TGTGCCACCAGTGGTGGGACCATCAATGAGCAGTTCTTC. Residues: CATSGGTINEQFF.

This rearrangement joins TRBV5-6 to TRBJ2-3; TRBD2 matches at 8 bases. Germline V CDR1 and CDR2: SGHDT, YYEEEE. This CDR3 region has 16 residues. Losses at the gene ends were 4 bases for V and 6 bases for J; bases not matched to a gene: 13. CDR3 DNA: TGTGCCAGCAGCCCGGGACTAGGGGTCCGGGTGGATACGCAGTATTTT. Its protein is CASSPGLGVRVDTQYF. Combining the CDR3 with reference TRBV5-6 and TRBJ2-3 gives the whole variable domain DAGVTQSPTHLIKTRGQQVTLRCSPKSGHDTVSWYQQALGQGPQFIFQYYEEEERQRGNFPDRFSGHQFPNYSSELNVNALLLGDSALYLCASSPGLGVRVDTQYFGPGTRLTVL.

This sequence joins TRBV6-1 and TRBJ2-3; 12 nucleotides match TRBD2. CDR3 length: 17 residues. Trimming took 7 bases from V and 5 from J; bases not matched to a gene: 13. CDR1 and CDR2 (germline): MNHNS, SASEGT. CDR3 nucleotides: TGTGCCAGCAAGAGAATGGCTAGCGGGAGGGCCATAGATACGCAGTATTTT. This gives the protein CASKRMASGRAIDTQYF.

This clonotype was detected many times. The rearrangement links TRBV10-3 to TRBJ2-1, with 15 bases aligning to TRBD2. The CDR3 consists of 15 residues. V lost 8 bases and J lost 4; bases outside the gene matches: 3. Germline values: CDR1 ENHRY, CDR2 SYGVKD. The CDR3 DNA reads as TGTGCCATCGGGACTAGCGGGAGGAGATACAATGAGCAGTTCTTC. It specifies CAIGTSGRRYNEQFF.

A word on this clonotype: The junction shows a germline mismatch at one end, possibly a read error. This sequence joins TRBV2 and TRBJ2-2, with 9 bases aligning to TRBD2. This CDR3 spans 15 amino acids. The germline V gene encodes CDR1 SNHLY and CDR2 FYNNEI. The CDR3 sequence: CASSVLAGNTGELSF. Written as DNA, the CDR3 is TGTGCCAGCAGTGTTCTAGCGGGAAACACCGGGGAGCTGTCTTTT.

This clonotype was seen a handful of times. The V gene is TRBV3-1, the J gene TRBJ2-7, with D unresolved. This CDR3 has 14 amino acids. The germline V gene has CDR1 LGHDT and CDR2 YNNKEL (reference sequence). V was shortened by 0 bases and J by 5 bases, with 11 bases between the two germline ends. The CDR3 sequence: CASSQDATSNEQYF. The CDR3 region has the DNA TGTGCCAGCAGCCAAGATGCAACTTCCAACGAGCAGTACTTC.

This clonotype was observed a handful of times. V gene TRBV11-2 combines with J gene TRBJ2-3, with TRBD2 matching 7 bases. This CDR3 is built from 16 residues. Trimming cost V 1 base and J 6 bases; bases outside gene matches: 10. Germline V gene sequence: CDR1 SGHAT, CDR2 FQNNGV. The CDR3 region is CASSLGVGGNRDTQYF. The CDR3, as DNA: TGTGCCAGCAGCTTAGGAGTGGGGGGGAACCGGGATACGCAGTATTTT.

Ten or more counts support this clonotype. The chain uses TRBV12-3 or TRBV12-4 and TRBJ1-6; D might be TRBD1 (6 bases). The CDR3 has 14 residues. Trimming removed 3 bases from V and 9 bases from J, with 12 bases in between. CDR3 amino acids: CASSLSGAGSPLHF. The CDR3 DNA is TGTGCCAGCAGTTTGTCAGGGGCCGGTTCACCCCTCCACTTT.

This clonotype has only one observation. V and J are TRBV6-2 or TRBV6-3 and TRBJ1-2; 7 bases align to TRBD1. The CDR3 runs 13 residues. Germline values: CDR1 MNHEY, CDR2 SVGEGT. V lost 2 bases to trimming and J lost 6 bases; unmatched junction nucleotides: 3. The CDR3, as DNA: TGTGCCAGCAGTTACCCCGGACAGGATGGCTACACCTTC. This encodes CASSYPGQDGYTF.

This clonotype was observed many times. The chain joins TRBV7-2 to TRBJ2-7; 7 nucleotides match TRBD1. Germline V gene lookup returns CDR1 SGHTA and CDR2 FQGNSA. CDR3 length equals 15 residues. The V segment lost 1 base and the J segment 2 bases; nucleotides outside the gene matches: 5. DNA of the CDR3: TGTGCCAGCAGCTTAGATTGGACAGGTCCCTACGAGCAGTACTTC. This sequence encodes CASSLDWTGPYEQYF.

As regards this clonotype: This may be a read error: a much more frequent sequence differs by one nucleotide. The V and J genes are TRBV28 and TRBJ2-6; TRBD2 agrees at 7 bases. CDR1 MDHEN and CDR2 SYDVKM come from the germline V gene. This CDR3 contains 20 residues. CDR3 residues: CASSSWTRALQFPGGNVLTF. CDR3 nucleotides: TGTGCCAGCAGTTCCTGGACCAGAGCCCTCCAGTTTCCGGGGGGCAACGTCCTGACTTTC.

Details on this clonotype: With a much larger clone just one base away, this may be a read error. The chain employs TRBV5-1 and TRBJ2-5; perhaps D is TRBD1 or TRBD2 (6 bases each). The CDR3 length is 14 residues. Per the germline V gene, CDR1 is SGHRS and CDR2 is YFSETQ. The CDR3 DNA is TGCGCCAGCAGCACGGAGGGGGTGGAAGAGACCAAGTACTTC. As protein: CASSTEGVEETKYF.

This clonotype was seen more than once but under ten times. This chain links TRBV20-1 with TRBJ2-2; 11 bases map to TRBD2. J was trimmed by 7 bases and V by 2 bases; bases with no gene match: 9. In germline, CDR1 is DFQATT, CDR2 SNEGSKA (reference sequence). The CDR3 has 16 amino acids. This CDR3 reads CSARKPGLAENGELFF. CDR3 DNA: TGCAGTGCTAGAAAGCCGGGACTAGCGGAGAACGGGGAGCTGTTTTTT.

The chain joins TRBV19 to TRBJ2-7; D remains ambiguous. There are 14 residues in the CDR3. Germline CDR1 is LNHDA and CDR2 is SQIVND (reference sequence). Trimming cost V 7 bases and J 5 bases, with 18 bases left between them. CDR3 bases: TGTGCCAGTAAGGGCCTCGATAGAAACCACGAGCAGTACTTC. Translated: CASKGLDRNHEQYF.

This clonotype occurred a few times. The V and J genes are TRBV6-1 and TRBJ2-2; D is undetermined. V shed 6 bases and J shed 0 bases, with 8 bases lying between them. Per the germline V gene, CDR1 is MNHNS and CDR2 is SASEGT. This CDR3 has 14 amino acids. CDR3 nucleotide sequence: TGTGCCAGCAGACAGATGACGAACACCGGGGAGCTGTTTTTT. Its translation: CASRQMTNTGELFF.

Concerning this clonotype itself: The junction differs from germline at one of its ends, possibly a read error. This chain connects TRBV5-8 to TRBJ2-7; possibly TRBD1 for D (5 bases). The CDR3 is made up of 14 amino acids. CDR1 is SGHTS and CDR2 is YDEGEE in the germline V gene. CDR3 DNA: TGCGCCAGCAGTTTTGTACAGGCGACCTACGAGCAGTACTTC. This sequence encodes CASSFVQATYEQYF.

The J gene is TRBJ2-2, the V gene TRBV7-9, with D possibly TRBD1 on 6 matching bases. CDR1 is SEHNR and CDR2 is FQNEAQ in the germline V gene (reference sequence). The CDR3 length is 20 residues. The V end was cut by 5 bases, the J end by 3 bases, with 28 bases between. The CDR3 here is CASSATGTSGPPVDTGELFF. CDR3 DNA sequence: TGTGCCAGCAGCGCCACCGGGACATCGGGACCACCTGTGGACACCGGGGAGCTGTTTTTT.

With respect to this clonotype: Being one base from a much bigger clone, this may be a read error. The CDR3 region is CASSVDRGPVYGQYF. The CDR3 DNA follows: TGCGCCAGCAGCGTTGACAGGGGCCCCGTGTACGGGCAGTACTTC. The chain is built from TRBV5-1 and TRBJ2-7; 8 bases align to TRBD1. CDR1 and CDR2 (germline): SGHRS, YFSETQ. CDR3 length equals 15 residues.

This clonotype was picked up many times. The chain carries TRBV6-1 and TRBJ1-3; D gene unclear. This CDR3 spans 15 amino acids. V lost 3 bases to trimming and J lost 0 bases, with 9 bases between them. CDR1 is MNHNS, CDR2 SASEGT, per germline. The CDR3, as DNA: TGTGCCAGCAGTGACCTGGGGAGCTCTGGAAACACCATATATTTT. Amino acid sequence: CASSDLGSSGNTIYF.

This clonotype appeared a few times. The V and J genes are TRBV4-2 and TRBJ2-7; D may be TRBD1 (6 bases). V shed 1 base and J shed 0 bases, with 16 bases lying between them. CDR1 is LGHNA, CDR2 YNFKEQ, per germline. There are 17 residues in the CDR3. The CDR3 reads CASSQALWDMSSYEQYF. For the CDR3, the DNA is TGTGCCAGCAGCCAAGCCCTCTGGGACATGAGCTCCTACGAGCAGTACTTC.

This clonotype was counted many times. V usage is TRBV28 and J usage is TRBJ1-5; possible D gene TRBD1, 5 bases. CDR3 length equals 14 residues. V was cut by 5 bases and J by 7 bases, with 15 bases left in between. Germline CDR1 reads MDHEN; CDR2 reads SYDVKM. CDR3 DNA: TGTGCCAGCAGTCTAGATCAGGGTTGGCAGCCCCAGCATTTT. Amino acid sequence: CASSLDQGWQPQHF.

This clonotype showed up many times. The chain uses TRBV7-3 and TRBJ2-2, with D tentatively TRBD2 (5 bases). Germline V gene data show CDR1 as SGHTA and CDR2 as FQGTGA. The V end was cut by 2 bases, the J end by 5 bases, with 12 bases between. CDR3 size: 15 residues. CDR3 protein: CASSLVGVGTGELFF. The DNA for the CDR3 is TGTGCCAGCAGCTTAGTGGGAGTGGGAACCGGGGAGCTGTTTTTT. The whole variable domain, filled in from reference TRBV7-3 and TRBJ2-2, reads GAGVSQTPSNKVTEKGKYVELRCDPISGHTALYWYRQSLGQGPEFLIYFQGTGAADDSGLPNDRFFAVRPEGSVSTLKIQRTERGDSAVYLCASSLVGVGTGELFFGEGSRLTVL.

V gene TRBV7-9 combines with J gene TRBJ2-7; the D gene is possibly TRBD1 (5 bases). CDR1 is SEHNR, CDR2 FQNEAQ, per germline (reference sequence). Trimming stripped 6 bases from V and 0 bases from J, with 15 bases between. The CDR3 spans 15 residues. CDR3 in DNA: TGTGCCAGCAGAAAAGGGGCCCCTAGCTCCTACGAGCAGTACTTC. Encoded protein: CASRKGAPSSYEQYF.

There are many counts of this clonotype. The V gene is TRBV5-6, the J gene TRBJ2-2, with D perhaps assigned TRBD1 or TRBD2 (6 bases each). CDR1 and CDR2 (germline): SGHDT, YYEEEE. Trimming shortened V by 4 bases and J by 4 bases, and 23 bases separated the two germline ends. The CDR3 extends over 18 amino acids. This CDR3 reads CASSPRGWGAFSTGELFF. CDR3 DNA: TGTGCCAGCAGCCCGAGGGGCTGGGGGGCTTTTAGCACCGGGGAGCTGTTTTTT.

This clonotype was counted at least ten times. This chain's CDR3 is CATSRVGIGQTDTQYF. DNA of the CDR3: TGTGCCACCAGCAGAGTGGGGATAGGACAGACAGATACGCAGTATTTT. The gene calls are TRBV15 and TRBJ2-3; weak D call: TRBD1 (6 bases). V was cut by 1 base and J by 3 bases, with 14 bases left in between. CDR3 size: 16 residues. Germline V gene lookup returns CDR1 LNHNV and CDR2 YYDKDF (reference sequence).